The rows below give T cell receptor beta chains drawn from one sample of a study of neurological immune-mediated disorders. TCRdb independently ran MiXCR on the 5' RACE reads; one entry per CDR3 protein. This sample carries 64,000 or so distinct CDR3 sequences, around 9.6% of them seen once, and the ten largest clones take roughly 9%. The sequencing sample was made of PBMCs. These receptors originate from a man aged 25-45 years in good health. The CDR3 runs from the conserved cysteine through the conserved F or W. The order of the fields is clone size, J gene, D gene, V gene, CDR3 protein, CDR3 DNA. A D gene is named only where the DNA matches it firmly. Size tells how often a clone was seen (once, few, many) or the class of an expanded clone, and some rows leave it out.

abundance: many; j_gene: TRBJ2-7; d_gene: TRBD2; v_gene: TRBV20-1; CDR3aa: CSARGLAGEIPEQYF; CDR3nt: TGCAGTGCTAGGGGACTAGCGGGAGAGATCCCCGAGCAGTACTTC
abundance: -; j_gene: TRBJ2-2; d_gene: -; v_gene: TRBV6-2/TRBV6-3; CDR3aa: CATKTVDGPYLLTSTGELFF; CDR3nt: TGTGCCACCAAAACCGTCGATGGGCCCTACCTACTAACGAGCACCGGGGAGCTGTTTTTT
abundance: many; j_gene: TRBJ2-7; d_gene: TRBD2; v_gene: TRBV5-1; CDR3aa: CASSYTSGVSEQYF; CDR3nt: TGCGCCAGCAGCTATACTAGCGGGGTGTCCGAGCAGTACTTC
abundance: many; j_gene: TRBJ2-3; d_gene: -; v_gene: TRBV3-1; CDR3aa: CASSLGVSGTTDTQYF; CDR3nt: TGTGCCAGCAGCCTCGGGGTCTCTGGCACCACAGATACGCAGTATTTT
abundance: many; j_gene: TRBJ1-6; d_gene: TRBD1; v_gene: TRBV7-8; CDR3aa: CASSNEGTGLTPLHF; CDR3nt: TGTGCCAGCAGCAACGAGGGGACAGGGCTTACGCCCCTCCACTTT
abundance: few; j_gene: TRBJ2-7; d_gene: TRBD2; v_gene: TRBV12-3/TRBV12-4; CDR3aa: CASSSAGLGTSGYEQYF; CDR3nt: TGTGCCAGCAGTTCGGCAGGGCTCGGGACTAGCGGTTACGAGCAGTACTTC
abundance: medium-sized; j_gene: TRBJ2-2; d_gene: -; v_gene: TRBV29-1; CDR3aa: CSVESLPNTGELFF; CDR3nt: TGCAGCGTTGAATCCCTACCGAACACCGGGGAGCTGTTTTTT
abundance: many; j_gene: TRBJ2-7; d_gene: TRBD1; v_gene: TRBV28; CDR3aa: CASRRPRTGGYEQYF; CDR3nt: TGTGCCAGCAGACGCCCCCGGACAGGGGGCTACGAGCAGTACTTC
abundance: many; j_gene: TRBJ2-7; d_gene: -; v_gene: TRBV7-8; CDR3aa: CASSLTPVEQYF; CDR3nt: TGTGCCAGCAGCTTAACCCCCGTCGAGCAGTACTTC
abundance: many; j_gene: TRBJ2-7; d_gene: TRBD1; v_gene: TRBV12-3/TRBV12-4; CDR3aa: CASGDRAAYEQYF; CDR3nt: TGTGCCAGCGGAGACAGGGCGGCCTACGAGCAGTACTTC
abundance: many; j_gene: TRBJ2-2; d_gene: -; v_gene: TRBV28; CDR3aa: CASSFEPSEPGELFF; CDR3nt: TGTGCCAGCAGTTTTGAGCCCTCCGAGCCCGGGGAGCTGTTTTTT
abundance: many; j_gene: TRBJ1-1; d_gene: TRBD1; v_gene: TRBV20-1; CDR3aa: CSAPTQTGGITEAFF; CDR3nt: TGCAGTGCCCCGACCCAAACAGGGGGTATCACTGAAGCTTTCTTT
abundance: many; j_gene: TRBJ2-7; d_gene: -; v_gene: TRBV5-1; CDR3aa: CASSLGTTSYEQYF; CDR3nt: TGCGCCAGCAGCTTGGGGACGACATCTTACGAGCAGTACTTC
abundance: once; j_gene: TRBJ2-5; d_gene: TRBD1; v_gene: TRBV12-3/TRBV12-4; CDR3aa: CASMTLGTAAQETQYF; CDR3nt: TGTGCCAGCATGACGCTAGGGACAGCAGCTCAAGAGACCCAGTACTTC